The 3 T cell receptor beta chains presented below share a single source sample, sequenced in a study of blood T cell repertoires in COVID-19. Only in-frame clones appear in the TCRdb table, and some are missing; sequencing was by immunoSEQ multiplex PCR. In the table there are more than 250,000 clones, around 90% of which are singletons. Material: peripheral blood. The receptor source for this set is a human donor in a cohort sampled during active COVID-19.

The chain is built from TRBV4-3 and TRBJ1-1; 7 positions agree with TRBD1. This CDR3 region has 14 residues. Per germline, CDR1 LGHNA and CDR2 YSLEER. Trimming removed 4 bases from V and 3 bases from J; junction bases left unmatched: 5. CDR3 nucleotides: TGCGCCAGCAGCCCCGTCAGGGGGTACACTGAAGCTTTCTTT. Its translation: CASSPVRGYTEAFF.

This sequence joins TRBV5-1 and TRBJ2-7; D possibly corresponds to TRBD2 (5 bases). In germline, CDR1 is SGHRS, CDR2 YFSETQ. V was shortened by 0 bases and J by 2 bases, with 6 bases between the two germline ends. The CDR3 is made up of 13 amino acids. CDR3: CASSLGEPYEQYF. In nucleotides, the CDR3 is TGCGCCAGCAGCTTGGGGGAGCCCTACGAGCAGTACTTC.

The CDR3 region has the DNA TGTGCCAGCAGCTTAAAGACTAGCGGAACTGATACGCAGTATTTT. Encoded protein: CASSLKTSGTDTQYF. This sequence joins TRBV7-2 and TRBJ2-3; 9 bases are shared with TRBD2. CDR1 is SGHTA and CDR2 is FQGNSA in the germline V gene. Germline trimming cut 2 bases from V and 6 bases from J; bases unmatched to any gene: 6. The CDR3 is made up of 15 amino acids. The whole variable domain, remainder taken from reference TRBV7-2 and TRBJ2-3, is GAGVSQSPSNKVTEKGKDVELRCDPISGHTALYWYRQSLGQGLEFLIYFQGNSAPDKSGLPSDRFSAERTGGSVSTLTIQRTQQEDSAVYLCASSLKTSGTDTQYFGPGTRLTVL.